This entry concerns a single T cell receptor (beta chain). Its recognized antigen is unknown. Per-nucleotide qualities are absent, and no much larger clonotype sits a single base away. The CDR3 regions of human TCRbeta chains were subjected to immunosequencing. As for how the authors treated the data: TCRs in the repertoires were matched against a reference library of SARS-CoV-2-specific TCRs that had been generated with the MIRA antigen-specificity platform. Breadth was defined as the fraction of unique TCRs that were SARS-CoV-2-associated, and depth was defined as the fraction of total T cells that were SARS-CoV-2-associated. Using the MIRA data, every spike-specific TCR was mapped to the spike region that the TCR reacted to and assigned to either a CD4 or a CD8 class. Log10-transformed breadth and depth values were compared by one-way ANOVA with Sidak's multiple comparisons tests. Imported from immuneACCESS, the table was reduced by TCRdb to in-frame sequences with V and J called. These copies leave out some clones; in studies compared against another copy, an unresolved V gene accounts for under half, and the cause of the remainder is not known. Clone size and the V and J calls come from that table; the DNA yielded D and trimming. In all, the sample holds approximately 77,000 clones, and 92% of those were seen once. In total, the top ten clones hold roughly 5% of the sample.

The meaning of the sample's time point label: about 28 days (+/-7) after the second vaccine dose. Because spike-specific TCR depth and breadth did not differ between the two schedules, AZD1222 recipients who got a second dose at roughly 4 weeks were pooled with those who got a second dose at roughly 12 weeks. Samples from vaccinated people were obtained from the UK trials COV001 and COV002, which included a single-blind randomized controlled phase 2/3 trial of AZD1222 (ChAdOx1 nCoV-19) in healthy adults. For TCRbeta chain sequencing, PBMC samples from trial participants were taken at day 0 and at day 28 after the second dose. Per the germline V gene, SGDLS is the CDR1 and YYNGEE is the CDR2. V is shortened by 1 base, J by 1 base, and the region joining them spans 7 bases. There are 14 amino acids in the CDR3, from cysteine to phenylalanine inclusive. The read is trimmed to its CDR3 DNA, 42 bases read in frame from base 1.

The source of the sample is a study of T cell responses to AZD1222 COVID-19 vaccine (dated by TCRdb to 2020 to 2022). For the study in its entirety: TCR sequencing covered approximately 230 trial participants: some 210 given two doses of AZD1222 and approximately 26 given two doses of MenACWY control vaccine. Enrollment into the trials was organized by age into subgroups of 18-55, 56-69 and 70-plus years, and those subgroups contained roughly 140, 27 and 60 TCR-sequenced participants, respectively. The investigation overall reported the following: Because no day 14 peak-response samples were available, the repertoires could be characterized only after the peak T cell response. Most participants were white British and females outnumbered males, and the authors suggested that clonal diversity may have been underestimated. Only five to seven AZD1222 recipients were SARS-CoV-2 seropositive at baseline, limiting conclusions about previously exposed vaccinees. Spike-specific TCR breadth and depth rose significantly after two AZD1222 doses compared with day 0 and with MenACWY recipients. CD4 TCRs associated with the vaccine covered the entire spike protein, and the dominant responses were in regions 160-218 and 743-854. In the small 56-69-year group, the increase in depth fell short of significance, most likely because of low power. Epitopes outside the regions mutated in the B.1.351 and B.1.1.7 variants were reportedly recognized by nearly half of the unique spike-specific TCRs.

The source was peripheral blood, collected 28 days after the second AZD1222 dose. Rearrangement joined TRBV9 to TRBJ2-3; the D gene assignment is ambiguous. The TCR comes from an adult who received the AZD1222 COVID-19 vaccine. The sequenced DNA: TGTGCCAGCAGCGTAAACGCAGGCACAGATACGCAGTATTTT. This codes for CASSVNAGTDTQYF.